This T cell receptor (beta chain) emerged from a study of OX40 agonist ivuxolimab in advanced cancers. Deletions cut 6 bases from V and 4 bases from J, with 11 bases between. The CDR3 has 13 amino acids. Germline V lookup: CDR1 MNHEY, CDR2 SMNVEV (reference sequence). Assay used: immunoSEQ multiplex PCR; TCRdb lists only in-frame clones, some missing. In the table there are approximately 82,000 clones, 83% of which are singletons. The sequence was collected from an adult with an advanced solid tumor such as melanoma, head and neck, liver or kidney cancer. The sequencing here drew on CD4+ or CD8+ T cells sorted from blood, taken in a trial of the OX40 agonist ivuxolimab. The chain has TRBV27 and TRBJ2-3; the D gene is possibly TRBD2 (6 bases). CDR3: CASRDYAADTQYF. CDR3 DNA: TGTGCCAGCAGGGACTATGCGGCAGATACGCAGTATTTT.